These 20 T cell receptor beta chains share one sample of origin, sequenced in a study of shared clonotypes between healthy human individuals (dated by TCRdb to the early 2020s). The library was prepared using the immunoSEQ multiplex PCR assay. The table was pulled from immuneACCESS by TCRdb, which kept in-frame rearrangements only. Such tables lose some clones; where checked, under half of the loss comes from unresolved V genes, and the rest has no known cause. The sample table shows 2 million to 2.5 million clones, and more than 85% are seen once. In total, the top ten clones hold 0.39% of the sample. Specimen: naive CD4+ T cells from PBMCs. According to the study, the label for this sample's cell subset or site signals: CD45RA+ positively selected. The receptors were sampled from a man younger than 30 in good health. Some clones in this sample may be carry-over from other donors' samples.

In this sample, this clone turned up once. CDR3 protein: CASSGHQGFGTDTQYF. CDR3 DNA: TGTGCCAGCAGCGGCCACCAGGGTTTCGGCACAGATACGCAGTATTTT. The chain combines TRBV4-2 with TRBJ2-3; the D gene is possibly TRBD1 (5 bases). Trimming took off 5 bases at V and 1 base at J, with 16 bases between the two ends. Germline V CDR1 and CDR2: LGHNA, YNFKEQ. The CDR3 has 16 residues.

The chain employs TRBV5-1 and TRBJ2-3; no firm D call. CDR3 length: 16 amino acids. Trimming cost V 0 bases and J 4 bases, with 15 bases left between them. Germline assignment: CDR1 SGHRS and CDR2 YFSETQ. In DNA, the CDR3 is TGCGCCAGCAGCTTGGATCCCCTAATAGTGGCAGATACGCAGTATTTT. Translated: CASSLDPLIVADTQYF.

This chain connects TRBV5-3 to TRBJ1-2; D is uncertain. TRBV5-3 is sorted into the ORF group, with uncertain function. V was pared by 3 bases and J by 1 base, with 19 bases between. The CDR3 is 17 amino acids. CDR3 sequence reads: CARSCTISNTDNYGYTF. The CDR3 DNA follows: TGTGCCAGAAGCTGCACTATATCCAATACAGATAACTATGGCTACACCTTC.

The rearrangement links TRBV4-1 to TRBJ2-7; TRBD2 agrees at 13 bases. The CDR3 spans 16 residues. Unmatched junction bases numbered 7, after V lost 5 bases and J lost 3 bases. Germline loops: CDR1 MGHRA, CDR2 YSYEKL. The CDR3 spells CASSTRTSGRVYEQYF. The DNA of the CDR3 is TGCGCCAGCAGCACAAGGACTAGCGGGAGAGTCTACGAGCAGTACTTC.

The chain recombines TRBV18 with TRBJ2-7, with a tentative D call TRBD1 (6 bases). The V gene lost 1 base and the J gene lost 3 bases, with 16 bases spanning the gap. This CDR3 is built from 16 residues. The germline CDR1 and CDR2 sequences are KGHSH and LQKENI. The CDR3 nucleotides are TGTGCCAGCTCACCACGACTACTCCGGACAGTCTACGAGCAGTACTTC. This translates into CASSPRLLRTVYEQYF.

The rearrangement joins TRBV7-3 to TRBJ2-1; D may match TRBD1 or TRBD2 (6 bases each). The germline gives CDR1 SGHTA, CDR2 FQGTGA. Between the trimmed V and J ends, which lost 3 bases and 5 bases, there was a span of 11 bases. The CDR3 covers 14 residues. This CDR3 reads CASSLRGGNNEQFF. Here the CDR3 DNA reads TGTGCCAGCAGCTTGCGAGGGGGGAACAATGAGCAGTTCTTC.

The V gene is TRBV7-9, the J gene TRBJ2-3; TRBD2 aligns across 12 bases. Germline V gene data show CDR1 as SEHNR and CDR2 as FQNEAQ (reference sequence). After removal of 5 bases from V and 3 bases from J, the junction contained 6 bases not matched to a gene. The CDR3 has 16 amino acids. Here the CDR3 DNA reads TGTGCCAGCAGCCCGCCGACTAGCGGGAGAACAGATACGCAGTATTTT. This gives the protein CASSPPTSGRTDTQYF.

V is TRBV28 and J is TRBJ2-2; D might be TRBD2 (6 bases). The V end lost 2 bases, the J end lost 5 bases, and 15 bases lay between the germline ends. Germline V gene data show CDR1 as MDHEN and CDR2 as SYDVKM. The CDR3 spans 16 residues. The CDR3: CASSLRERLPTGELFF. CDR3 in DNA: TGTGCCAGCAGTTTACGGGAGAGACTCCCAACCGGGGAGCTGTTTTTT.

In DNA, the CDR3 is TGCAGCGTTGAATCGTTGGCGGGAGGTTCAGATACGCAGTATTTT. Translation gives CSVESLAGGSDTQYF. This chain connects TRBV29-1 to TRBJ2-3; 8 nucleotides line up with TRBD2. Germline loops: CDR1 SQVTM, CDR2 ANQGSEA. V gave up 2 bases and J gave up 4 bases; unmatched junction bases: 8. The CDR3 contains 15 residues.

The chain recombines TRBV7-2 with TRBJ1-2; 7 positions match TRBD1. From germline, CDR1 is SGHTA and CDR2 FQGNSA. With 5 bases clipped from V and 5 bases from J, the junction kept 2 bases outside the gene matches. There are 12 residues in the CDR3. DNA for the CDR3: TGTGCCAGCAGCCCGACAGGGTATGGCTACACCTTC. Its translation is CASSPTGYGYTF.

This rearrangement joins TRBV28 to TRBJ2-5, with 7 bases fitting TRBD1. The junction had 5 bases not matched to a gene; V was cut back by 6 bases and J by 4 bases. Germline CDR1 reads MDHEN; CDR2 reads SYDVKM. This CDR3 is built from 13 residues. The CDR3 DNA sequence: TGTGCCAGCAGGCCAGCAGGGGGAGAGACCCAGTACTTC. Translating it yields CASRPAGGETQYF.

V gene TRBV6-1 combines with J gene TRBJ2-3; TRBD2 is a possible D gene (8 bases). Per germline, CDR1 MNHNS and CDR2 SASEGT. The CDR3 covers 15 residues. Trimming took off 5 bases at V and 8 bases at J, with 20 bases between the two ends. The CDR3 spells CASSTQLAEGATQYF. For the CDR3, the DNA is TGTGCCAGCAGTACCCAACTAGCGGAGGGGGCTACGCAGTATTTT.

This chain uses TRBV5-1 with TRBJ2-1, with D possibly TRBD2 on 5 matching bases. The CDR3 has 13 residues. Germline CDR1 is SGHRS and CDR2 is YFSETQ. V gave up 0 bases and J gave up 9 bases, with 10 bases separating them. CDR3 coding DNA: TGCGCCAGCAGCTTGGTCCTAGCAGCTGAGCAGTTCTTC. Amino acid sequence: CASSLVLAAEQFF.

J is TRBJ2-7 and V is TRBV7-2; 8 nucleotides agree with TRBD2. The CDR3 sequence is 17 residues long. The J segment lost 3 bases and the V segment lost 1 base, leaving 11 bases of the junction unmatched. Germline CDR1 SGHTA, CDR2 FQGNSA. The CDR3 here is CASSLVFGGGRLYEQYF. The CDR3 DNA is TGTGCCAGCAGCTTAGTCTTCGGCGGCGGGAGGCTCTACGAGCAGTACTTC.

The chain carries TRBV6-5 and TRBJ1-2; 10 nucleotides line up with TRBD1. The CDR3 sequence is 14 residues long. V shed 5 bases and J 4 bases; nucleotides not matched to a gene: 4. The germline V gene has CDR1 MNHEY and CDR2 SVGAGI. The DNA of the CDR3 is TGTGCCAGCAGTCGGGACAGGGGATCCTATGGCTACACCTTC. Amino acids: CASSRDRGSYGYTF.

The chain links TRBV6-6 to TRBJ1-2; D gene unclear. The CDR3 totals 15 residues. The V end was cut by 2 bases, the J end by 0 bases, with 10 bases between. Germline CDR1 is MNHNY and CDR2 is SVGAGI (reference sequence). The CDR3 is CASSYTQAANYGYTF. The CDR3 DNA reads as TGTGCCAGCAGTTACACTCAAGCCGCTAACTATGGCTACACCTTC.

The chain has TRBV2 and TRBJ1-3; TRBD1 agrees at 9 bases. Trimming removed 8 bases from V and 3 bases from J; junction bases left unmatched: 5. The germline V gene encodes CDR1 SNHLY and CDR2 FYNNEI. This CDR3 has 14 residues. The CDR3 reads CASGMDRGGNTIYF. The DNA for the CDR3 is TGTGCCAGCGGAATGGACAGGGGTGGAAACACCATATATTTT.

This clone showed up just a few times. This sequence joins TRBV28 and TRBJ1-5, with D tentatively TRBD1 (5 bases). The CDR3 contains 12 residues. CDR1 is MDHEN, CDR2 SYDVKM, per germline. Trimming took 6 bases from V and 9 from J, leaving 12 bases between them. The chain's CDR3 is CASSLRGGPQHF. CDR3 DNA sequence: TGTGCCAGCAGCCTCCGTGGGGGGCCCCAGCATTTT.

This chain joins TRBV9 and TRBJ2-6; D call uncertain. This CDR3 region has 15 residues. Trimming removed 0 bases from V and 1 base from J, with 5 bases in between. In germline, CDR1 is SGDLS, CDR2 YYNGEE. The CDR3 DNA sequence: TGTGCCAGCAGCGTAGAGGATTCTGGGGCCAACGTCCTGACTTTC. Translated: CASSVEDSGANVLTF.

V usage is TRBV4-1 and J usage is TRBJ1-1, with TRBD1 matching over 8 bases. Unmatched junction bases numbered 7, after V lost 0 bases and J lost 4 bases. From germline, CDR1 is MGHRA and CDR2 YSYEKL. The CDR3 loop spans 16 amino acids. This CDR3 is CASSQEPGQGATEAFF. The CDR3 DNA follows: TGCGCCAGCAGCCAAGAACCCGGACAGGGAGCCACTGAAGCTTTCTTT.